This T cell receptor beta chain came from a study of blood T cells in healthy people across ages. The authors ran a second PCR of about 6 to 11 cycles using a sample-barcoded 5' primer and a J-beta primer mix. Researchers report that a template-switch adaptor with 12 random nucleotides tagged each cDNA molecule. TCRdb reprocessed the 5' RACE reads with MiXCR, giving one entry per CDR3 protein. Among some 710,000 distinct CDR3 sequences listed, 22% were seen once. Study-wide points: CMV status of donors was not determined, possibly confounding expanded clonotype changes. A greater number of naive CD4+ cells and higher diversity distinguished long-lived donors from aged donors.

This clonotype was observed a few times. Antigen unknown. Germline V gene sequence: CDR1 LNHDA, CDR2 SQIVND (reference sequence). The CDR3 sequence is 13 residues long. Deletions cut 5 bases from V and 8 bases from J, with 15 bases between. V is TRBV19 and J is TRBJ1-2; D may be TRBD1 (6 bases). The clonotype originates from a man in his 70s in good health. Sequencing input: blood. The CDR3 coding sequence is TGTGCCAGTAGTGCAGGGGCCTGGGAAGGCTACACCTTC. Translated: CASSAGAWEGYTF.